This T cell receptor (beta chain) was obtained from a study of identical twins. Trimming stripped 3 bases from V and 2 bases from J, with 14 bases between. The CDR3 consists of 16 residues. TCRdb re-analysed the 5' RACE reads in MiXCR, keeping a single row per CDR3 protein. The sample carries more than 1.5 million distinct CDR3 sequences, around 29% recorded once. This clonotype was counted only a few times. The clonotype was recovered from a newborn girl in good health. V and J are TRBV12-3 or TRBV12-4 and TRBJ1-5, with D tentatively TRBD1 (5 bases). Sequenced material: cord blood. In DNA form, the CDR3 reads TGTGCCAGCAGTTTTGGCGACAGCGTCGGCAATCAGCCCCAGCATTTT. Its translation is CASSFGDSVGNQPQHF.